This T cell receptor (beta chain) was observed in a study of blood T cells in healthy people across ages. Together with a sample-barcoded 5' primer, a J-beta primer mix was included in a second PCR lasting about 7 to 12 cycles. TCRdb redid the calling of the 5' RACE reads with MiXCR, one entry per CDR3 protein. The profile covers roughly 930,000 distinct CDR3 sequences, with roughly 50% appearing a single time and roughly an eighth taken by the ten largest. Germline V CDR1 and CDR2: SEHNR, FQNEAQ (reference sequence). V was pared by 5 bases and J by 6 bases, with 4 bases of the junction left unmatched. CDR3 length equals 13 residues. This clonotype occurred a few times.

The rearrangement uses TRBV7-9 and TRBJ2-5; 9 nucleotides match TRBD1. The source of this sequence is a man in his thirties or forties in good health. The sample comprised blood. DNA of the CDR3: TGTGCCAGCAGCCCGGGACAGGGTCAGACCCAGTACTTC. Protein: CASSPGQGQTQYF.